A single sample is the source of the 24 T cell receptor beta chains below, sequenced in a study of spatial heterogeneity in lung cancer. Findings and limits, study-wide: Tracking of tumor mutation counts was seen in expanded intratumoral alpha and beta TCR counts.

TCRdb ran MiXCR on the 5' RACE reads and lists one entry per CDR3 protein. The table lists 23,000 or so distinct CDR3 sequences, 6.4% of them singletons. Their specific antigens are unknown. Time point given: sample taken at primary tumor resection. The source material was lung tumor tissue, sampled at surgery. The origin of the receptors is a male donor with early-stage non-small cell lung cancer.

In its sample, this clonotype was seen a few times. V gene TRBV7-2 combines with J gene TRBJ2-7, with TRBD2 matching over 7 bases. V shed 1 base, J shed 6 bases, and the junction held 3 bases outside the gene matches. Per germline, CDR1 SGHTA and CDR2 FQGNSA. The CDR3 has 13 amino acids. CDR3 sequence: CASSLGGLTEQYF. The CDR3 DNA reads TGTGCCAGCAGCTTAGGGGGACTAACCGAGCAGTACTTC.

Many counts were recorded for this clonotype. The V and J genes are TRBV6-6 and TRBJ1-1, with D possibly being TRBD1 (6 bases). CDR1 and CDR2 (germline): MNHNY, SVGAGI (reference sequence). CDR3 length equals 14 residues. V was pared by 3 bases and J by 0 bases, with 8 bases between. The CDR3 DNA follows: TGTGCCAGCAGTTATCAGGGGATGAACACTGAAGCTTTCTTT. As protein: CASSYQGMNTEAFF.

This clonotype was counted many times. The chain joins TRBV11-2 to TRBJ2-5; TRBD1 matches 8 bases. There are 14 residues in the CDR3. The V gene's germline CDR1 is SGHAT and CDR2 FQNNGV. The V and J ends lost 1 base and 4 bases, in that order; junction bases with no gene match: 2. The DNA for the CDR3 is TGTGCCAGCAGCTTAGGGACAGGGCTAGAGACCCAGTACTTC. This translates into CASSLGTGLETQYF.

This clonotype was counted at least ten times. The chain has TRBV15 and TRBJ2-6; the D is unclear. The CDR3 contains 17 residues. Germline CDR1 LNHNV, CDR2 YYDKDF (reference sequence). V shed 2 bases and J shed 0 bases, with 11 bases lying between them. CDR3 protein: CATSRTRMGSGANVLTF. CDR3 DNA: TGTGCCACCAGCAGAACCCGGATGGGCTCTGGGGCCAACGTCCTGACTTTC.

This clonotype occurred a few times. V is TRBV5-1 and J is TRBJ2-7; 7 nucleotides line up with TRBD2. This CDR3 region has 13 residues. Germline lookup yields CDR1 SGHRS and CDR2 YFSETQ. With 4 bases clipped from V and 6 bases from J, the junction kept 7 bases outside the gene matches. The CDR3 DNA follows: TGCGCCAGCAGCCCCCCAGCGGGGATCGAGCAGTACTTC. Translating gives CASSPPAGIEQYF.

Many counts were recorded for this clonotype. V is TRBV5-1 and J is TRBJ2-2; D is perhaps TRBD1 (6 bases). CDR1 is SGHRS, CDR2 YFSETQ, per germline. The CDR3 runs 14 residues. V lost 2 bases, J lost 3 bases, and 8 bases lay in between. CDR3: CASSFRGDTGELFF. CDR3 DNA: TGCGCCAGCAGCTTCAGGGGAGACACCGGGGAGCTGTTTTTT.

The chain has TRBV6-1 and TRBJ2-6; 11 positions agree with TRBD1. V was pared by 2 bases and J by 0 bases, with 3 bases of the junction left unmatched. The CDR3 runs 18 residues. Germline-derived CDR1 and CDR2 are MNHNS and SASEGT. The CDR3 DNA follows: TGTGCCAGCAGTGAATGGGGGACAGGGGGCTCTGGGGCCAACGTCCTGACTTTC. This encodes CASSEWGTGGSGANVLTF.

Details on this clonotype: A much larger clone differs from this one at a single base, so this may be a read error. CDR3 nucleotides: TGTGCCAGTCAACAGGGGGGGACCTACGAGCAGTACTTC. Translation: CASQQGGTYEQYF. The V call is TRBV6-1, the J call TRBJ2-7, with D maybe TRBD1 (8 bases). The CDR3 is 13 amino acids. With 9 bases removed from V and 2 bases from J, the gap between germline ends came to 14 bases. The V gene's germline CDR1 is MNHNS and CDR2 SASEGT.

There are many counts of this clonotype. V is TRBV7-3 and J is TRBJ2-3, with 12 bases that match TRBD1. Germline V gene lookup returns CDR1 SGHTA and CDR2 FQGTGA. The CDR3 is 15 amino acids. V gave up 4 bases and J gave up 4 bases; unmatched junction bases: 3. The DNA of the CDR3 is TGTGCCAGCAGCTCCGGGACAGGGGGCGCAGATACGCAGTATTTT. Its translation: CASSSGTGGADTQYF.

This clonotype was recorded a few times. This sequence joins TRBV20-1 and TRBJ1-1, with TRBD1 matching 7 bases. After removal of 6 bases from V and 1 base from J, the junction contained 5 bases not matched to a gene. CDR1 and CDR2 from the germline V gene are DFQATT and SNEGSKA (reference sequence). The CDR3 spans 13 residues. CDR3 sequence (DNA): TGCAGTGCCCTTCGACAGGGGAACACTGAAGCTTTCTTT. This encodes CSALRQGNTEAFF.

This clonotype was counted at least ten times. As DNA, the CDR3 is TGTGCCAGCAGTTTTTCGGCAGGGGGTACTGCTGGGGCCAACGTCCTGACTTTC. Its protein product is CASSFSAGGTAGANVLTF. This chain uses TRBV27 with TRBJ2-6; 7 bases line up with TRBD1. Germline values: CDR1 MNHEY, CDR2 SMNVEV (reference sequence). This CDR3 is 18 amino acids long. Trimming at V came to 3 bases and at J to 2 bases, leaving 10 bases not matched to a gene.

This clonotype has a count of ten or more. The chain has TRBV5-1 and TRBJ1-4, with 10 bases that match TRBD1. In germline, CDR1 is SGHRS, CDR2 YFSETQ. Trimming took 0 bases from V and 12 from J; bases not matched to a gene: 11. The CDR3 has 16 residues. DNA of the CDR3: TGCGCCAGCAGCTTGGGATCCGGGACAGGGGTTCTGGAACTGTTTTTT. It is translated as CASSLGSGTGVLELFF. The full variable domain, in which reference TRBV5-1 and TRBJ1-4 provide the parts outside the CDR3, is KAGVTQTPRYLIKTRGQQVTLSCSPISGHRSVSWYQQTPGQGLQFLFEYFSETQRNKGNFPGRFSGRQFSNSRSEMNVSTLELGDSALYLCASSLGSGTGVLELFFGSGTQLSVL.

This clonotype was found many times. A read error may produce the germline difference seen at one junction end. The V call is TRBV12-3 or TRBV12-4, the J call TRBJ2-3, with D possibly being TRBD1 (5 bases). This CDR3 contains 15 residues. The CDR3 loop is CASSLGLAGSDTQYF. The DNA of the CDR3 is TGTGCCAGCAGCTTAGGATTGGCAGGGTCTGATACGCAGTATTTT.

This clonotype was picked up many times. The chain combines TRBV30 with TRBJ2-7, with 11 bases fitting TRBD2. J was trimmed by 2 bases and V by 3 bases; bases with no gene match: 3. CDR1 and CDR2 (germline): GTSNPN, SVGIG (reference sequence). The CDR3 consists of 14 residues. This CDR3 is CAWRGTSGPYEQYF. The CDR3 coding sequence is TGTGCCTGGAGAGGGACTAGCGGACCCTACGAGCAGTACTTC.

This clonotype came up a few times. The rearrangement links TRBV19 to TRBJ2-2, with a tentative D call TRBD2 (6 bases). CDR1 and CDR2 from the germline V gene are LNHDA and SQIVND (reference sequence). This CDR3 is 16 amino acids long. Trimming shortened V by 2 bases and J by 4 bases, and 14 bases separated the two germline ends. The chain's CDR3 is CASSISYGSVTGELFF. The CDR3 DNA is TGTGCCAGTAGTATATCATACGGGAGTGTCACCGGGGAGCTGTTTTTT. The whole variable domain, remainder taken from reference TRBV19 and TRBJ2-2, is DGGITQSPKYLFRKEGQNVTLSCEQNLNHDAMYWYRQDPGQGLRLIYYSQIVNDFQKGDIAEGYSVSREKKESFPLTVTSAQKNPTAFYLCASSISYGSVTGELFFGEGSRLTVL.

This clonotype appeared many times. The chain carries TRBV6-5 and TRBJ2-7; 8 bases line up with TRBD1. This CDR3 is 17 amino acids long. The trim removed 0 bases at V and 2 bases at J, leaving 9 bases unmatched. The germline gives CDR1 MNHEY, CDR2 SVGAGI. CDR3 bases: TGTGCCAGCAGTTACTCGACTAAGACAGGGGCCGCCTACGAGCAGTACTTC. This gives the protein CASSYSTKTGAAYEQYF.

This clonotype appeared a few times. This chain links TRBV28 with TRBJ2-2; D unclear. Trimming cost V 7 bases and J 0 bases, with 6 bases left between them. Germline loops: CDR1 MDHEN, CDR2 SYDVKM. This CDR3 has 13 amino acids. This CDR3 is CASTHANTGELFF. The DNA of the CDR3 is TGTGCCAGCACTCACGCGAACACCGGGGAGCTGTTTTTT.

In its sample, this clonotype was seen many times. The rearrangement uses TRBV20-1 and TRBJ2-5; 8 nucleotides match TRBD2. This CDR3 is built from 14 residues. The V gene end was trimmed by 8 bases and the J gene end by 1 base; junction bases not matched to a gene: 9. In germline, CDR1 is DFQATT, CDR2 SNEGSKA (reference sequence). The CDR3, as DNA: TGCAGTCGCTCTGGTAGCGGGGTCCAAGAGACCCAGTACTTC. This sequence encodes CSRSGSGVQETQYF.

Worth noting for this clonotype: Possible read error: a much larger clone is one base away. CDR3 residues: CARGILGDTQYF. CDR3 DNA sequence: TGCGCCAGAGGTATCCTAGGTGATACGCAGTATTTT. V and J are TRBV5-1 and TRBJ2-3; D uncertain. V shed 8 bases and J shed 6 bases, with 13 bases lying between them. The CDR3 is 12 amino acids. The germline V gene has CDR1 SGHRS and CDR2 YFSETQ.

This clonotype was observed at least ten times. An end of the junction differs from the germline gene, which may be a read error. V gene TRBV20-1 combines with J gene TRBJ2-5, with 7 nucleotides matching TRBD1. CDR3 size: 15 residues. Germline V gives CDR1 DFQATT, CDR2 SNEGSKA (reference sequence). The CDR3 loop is CSARGEKGAQGTQYF. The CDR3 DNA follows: TGCAGTGCTAGAGGTGAAAAGGGGGCGCAAGGGACCCAGTACTTC.

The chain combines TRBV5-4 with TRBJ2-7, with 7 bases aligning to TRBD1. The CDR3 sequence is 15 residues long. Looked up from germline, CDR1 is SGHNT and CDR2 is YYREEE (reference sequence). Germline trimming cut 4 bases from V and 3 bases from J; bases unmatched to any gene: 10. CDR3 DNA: TGTGCCAGCAGCCCCCAGGACAGGATCTACTACGAGCAGTACTTC. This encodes CASSPQDRIYYEQYF.

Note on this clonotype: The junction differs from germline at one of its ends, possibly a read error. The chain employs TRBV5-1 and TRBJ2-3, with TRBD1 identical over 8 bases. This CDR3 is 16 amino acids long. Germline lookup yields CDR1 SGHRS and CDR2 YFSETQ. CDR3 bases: TGCGCCAGCAGCTCAAGCAGGGGGCGTTGGACGGATATGCAGTATTTT. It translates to CASSSSRGRWTDMQYF.

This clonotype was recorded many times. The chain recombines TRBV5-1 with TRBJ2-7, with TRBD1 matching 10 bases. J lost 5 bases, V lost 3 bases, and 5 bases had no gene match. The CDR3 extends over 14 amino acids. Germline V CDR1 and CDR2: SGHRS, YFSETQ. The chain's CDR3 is CASSSGQGWNEQYF. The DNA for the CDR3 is TGCGCCAGCAGCTCGGGACAGGGGTGGAACGAGCAGTACTTC.

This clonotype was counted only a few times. The CDR3 loop is CASSMGRGNQPQHF. The CDR3 coding sequence is TGTGCCAGCAGCATGGGACGGGGGAATCAGCCCCAGCATTTT. The chain uses TRBV7-2 and TRBJ1-5, with D perhaps matching TRBD1 (5 bases). Trimming cost V 5 bases and J 4 bases, with 12 bases left between them. Germline CDR1 is SGHTA and CDR2 is FQGNSA. The CDR3 loop spans 14 amino acids.